The clone carrying this TCR beta chain was recorded many times. Its antigen is unidentified. It was RNA transcripts that yielded the amplified TCR beta CDR3 regions. Carried out on the TCR CDR3, a first-round RT-PCR used the HTBI primer set. MiXCR, run by TCRdb on the multiplex PCR reads, gives a single entry per CDR3 protein. This table has 350,000 to 450,000 distinct CDR3 sequences, roughly 15% appearing once. Sample collection date corresponds to first hyperthyroidism diagnosis, prior to any ophthalmopathy symptoms. From germline, CDR1 is MNHEY and CDR2 SMNVEV (reference sequence). CDR3 length: 14 residues. Trimming cost V 5 bases and J 0 bases, with 7 bases left between them. The data originate from a study of T cells in Graves' hyperthyroidism and ophthalmopathy. Study information: Peripheral blood was acquired at first diagnosis, ahead of any therapy whatsoever. Findings and caveats of the study: Ophthalmopathy was model-predicted a median around seven months pre-onset. Blood also contained most expanded thyroid clonotypes above 0.001.

Sequencing used blood. This rearrangement joins TRBV27 to TRBJ1-4; D call uncertain. The TCR was taken from a woman in her twenties or thirties with Graves' hyperthyroidism that later progressed to Graves' ophthalmopathy. The CDR3 region is CASSPGATNEKLFF. CDR3 coding DNA: TGTGCCAGCAGTCCAGGAGCAACTAATGAAAAACTGTTTTTT.